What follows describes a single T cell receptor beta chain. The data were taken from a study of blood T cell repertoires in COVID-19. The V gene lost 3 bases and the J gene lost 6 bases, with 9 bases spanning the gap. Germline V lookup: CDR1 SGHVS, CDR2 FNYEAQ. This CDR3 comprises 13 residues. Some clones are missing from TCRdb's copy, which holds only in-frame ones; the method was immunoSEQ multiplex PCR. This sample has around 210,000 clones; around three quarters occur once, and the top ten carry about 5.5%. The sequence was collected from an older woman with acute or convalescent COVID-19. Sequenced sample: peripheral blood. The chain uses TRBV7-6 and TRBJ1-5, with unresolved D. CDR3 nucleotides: TGTGCCAGCAGCTTCGGCTCAGGTCAGCCCCAGCATTTT. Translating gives CASSFGSGQPQHF.